These 28 T cell receptor beta chains were sequenced from one sample in a study of blood T cell repertoires in COVID-19. TCRdb keeps only in-frame clones here, not all; method: immunoSEQ multiplex PCR. Among about 130,000 clones, about four fifths were seen once, and the ten largest hold about 9.6%. Material: peripheral blood. The receptors derive from a man in his forties with active or convalescent COVID-19.

This chain links TRBV29-1 with TRBJ1-2, with D tentatively TRBD1 (5 bases). Trimming removed 0 bases from V and 5 bases from J, with 10 bases in between. Per germline, CDR1 SQVTM and CDR2 ANQGSEA. CDR3 size: 13 residues. The CDR3 is CSVEDPGRYGYTF. The CDR3, as DNA: TGCAGCGTTGAAGATCCAGGGAGGTATGGCTACACCTTC. Combining the CDR3 with reference TRBV29-1 and TRBJ1-2 gives the whole variable domain SAVISQKPSRDICQRGTSLTIQCQVDSQVTMMFWYRQQPGQSLTLIATANQGSEATYESGFVIDKFPISRPNLTFSTLTVSNMSPEDSSIYLCSVEDPGRYGYTFGSGTRLTVV.

The genes are TRBV6-5 and TRBJ2-4, with a tentative D call TRBD2 (6 bases). This CDR3 spans 14 amino acids. Looked up from germline, CDR1 is MNHEY and CDR2 is SVGAGI. Trimming pared 7 bases from V and 8 bases from J, leaving 18 bases between. In DNA, the CDR3 is TGTGCCAGCAAATGGGCAAGGTGGGGGGACATTCAGTACTTC. It is translated as CASKWARWGDIQYF.

This chain connects TRBV19 to TRBJ2-7; 11 nucleotides agree with TRBD2. The length of the CDR3 is 15 residues. Germline-derived CDR1 and CDR2 are LNHDA and SQIVND (reference sequence). Germline trimming cut 7 bases from V and 3 bases from J; bases unmatched to any gene: 8. CDR3 in amino acids: CASTPTSGVYYEQYF. In DNA, the CDR3 is TGTGCCAGTACCCCGACTAGCGGGGTATACTACGAGCAGTACTTC.

The chain couples TRBV11-2 to TRBJ2-5; weak D call: TRBD1 (7 bases). CDR1 and CDR2 (germline): SGHAT, FQNNGV. The CDR3 is 13 residues long. V lost 8 bases to trimming and J lost 2 bases, with 12 bases between them. CDR3 DNA sequence: TGTGCCAGCGGAGGGGGCCTGCAAGAGACCCAGTACTTC. Its translation: CASGGGLQETQYF.

The CDR3 here is CASSLAGTEGNTIYF. CDR3 coding DNA: TGCGCCAGCAGCTTGGCGGGGACAGAAGGAAACACCATATATTTT. V is TRBV5-1 and J is TRBJ1-3; 7 positions match TRBD1. Per the germline V gene, CDR1 is SGHRS and CDR2 is YFSETQ. CDR3 length: 15 residues. With V trimmed by 0 bases and J by 4 bases, 4 bases remained unmatched.

The rearrangement links TRBV6-6 to TRBJ2-1, with TRBD2 as a possible D gene (6 bases). Germline V gene lookup returns CDR1 MNHNY and CDR2 SVGAGI (reference sequence). The ends were cut back, 5 bases at V and 8 bases at J, with 7 bases in the middle. This CDR3 has 11 amino acids. The CDR3 protein is CASSRRDEQFF. CDR3 coding DNA: TGTGCCAGCAGTAGGAGGGATGAGCAGTTCTTC.

V usage is TRBV7-2 and J usage is TRBJ2-5; weak D call: TRBD1 (6 bases). The CDR3 consists of 15 residues. Deletions cut 2 bases from V and 5 bases from J, with 15 bases between. The germline CDR1 and CDR2 sequences are SGHTA and FQGNSA. CDR3 DNA: TGTGCCAGCAGCTTATACCCACAGGGTGGTGAGACCCAGTACTTC. Translating gives CASSLYPQGGETQYF. Variable domain in full (rest from reference TRBV7-2 and TRBJ2-5): GAGVSQSPSNKVTEKGKDVELRCDPISGHTALYWYRQSLGQGLEFLIYFQGNSAPDKSGLPSDRFSAERTGGSVSTLTIQRTQQEDSAVYLCASSLYPQGGETQYFGPGTRLLVL.

The chain links TRBV15 to TRBJ2-7, with TRBD1 matching over 9 bases. V lost 3 bases to trimming and J lost 6 bases; unmatched junction nucleotides: 6. The CDR3 is 14 amino acids. CDR1 and CDR2 (germline): LNHNV, YYDKDF (reference sequence). CDR3 DNA: TGTGCCACCAGCAGGGACAGGGGAAGGTCCGAGCAGTACTTC. Protein product: CATSRDRGRSEQYF.

The V call is TRBV5-1, the J call TRBJ1-5; 8 bases match TRBD1. Germline CDR1 reads SGHRS; CDR2 reads YFSETQ. The CDR3 spans 15 residues. Trimming took 7 bases from V and 4 from J; bases not matched to a gene: 10. In nucleotides, the CDR3 is TGCGCCAGCGCAGCGGGGACAGGTTATAATCAGCCCCAGCATTTT. The encoded protein is CASAAGTGYNQPQHF.

This chain joins TRBV7-7 and TRBJ2-1, with 8 bases fitting TRBD2. The V gene end was trimmed by 2 bases and the J gene end by 6 bases; junction bases not matched to a gene: 6. The length of the CDR3 is 15 residues. From germline, CDR1 is SSHAT and CDR2 FNYEAQ (reference sequence). Here the CDR3 reads CASSLSLAGINEQFF. In DNA, the CDR3 is TGTGCCAGCAGCTTATCATTAGCGGGGATCAATGAGCAGTTCTTC.

In the case of this clone: Other nucleotide sequences in the sample specify the same CDR3. V and J are TRBV6-5 and TRBJ2-3; TRBD2 matches 9 bases. With 6 bases clipped from V and 4 bases from J, the junction kept 2 bases outside the gene matches. Looked up from germline, CDR1 is MNHEY and CDR2 is SVGAGI. This CDR3 contains 13 residues. CDR3 amino acids: CASRRGGADTQYF. CDR3 nucleotides: TGTGCCAGCAGACGCGGGGGGGCAGATACGCAGTATTTT.

The rearrangement links TRBV19 to TRBJ2-7, with a weak D call TRBD2 (5 bases). The germline V and J ends were trimmed by 6 bases and 1 base, with 16 bases remaining between them. Germline CDR1 LNHDA, CDR2 SQIVND (reference sequence). CDR3 length equals 15 residues. DNA of the CDR3: TGTGCCAGTAGCCCCCGGGATCGGATATCCTACGAGCAGTACTTC. It is translated as CASSPRDRISYEQYF.

V and J are TRBV7-2 and TRBJ2-1; TRBD2 matches at 10 bases. The J segment lost 7 bases and the V segment lost 2 bases, leaving 8 bases of the junction unmatched. Germline V gene lookup returns CDR1 SGHTA and CDR2 FQGNSA. This CDR3 has 16 residues. CDR3: CASSLMMKRGGNEQFF. Written as DNA, the CDR3 is TGTGCCAGCAGCTTAATGATGAAGCGGGGGGGGAATGAGCAGTTCTTC.

Of note for this clone: At one of its ends the junction is not consistent with the germline gene, which may arise from a read error. The rearrangement uses TRBV18 and TRBJ2-3; D might be TRBD1 (6 bases). Germline CDR1 KGHSH, CDR2 LQKENI. The CDR3 runs to 12 residues. CDR3 nucleotide sequence: TGTGCCAGCTCAGGGGACACAAATACGCAGTATTTT. It codes for CASSGDTNTQYF.

V and J are TRBV20-1 and TRBJ2-3, with TRBD2 matching over 8 bases. V lost 6 bases, J lost 13 bases, and 6 bases stayed unmatched. Germline V gene data show CDR1 as DFQATT and CDR2 as SNEGSKA (reference sequence). There are 10 residues in the CDR3. The CDR3 sequence is CSAAGLAEYF. The CDR3 DNA follows: TGCAGTGCGGCCGGACTAGCAGAGTATTTT.

The V call is TRBV21-1, the J call TRBJ2-2; the table's TRBD1 call for D was not verified on the DNA. TRBV21-1 is listed as a pseudogene. The length of the CDR3 is 17 residues. The CDR3 sequence: CASSKGLTGGGTGELFF. The CDR3 DNA sequence: TGTGCCAGCAGCAAAGGGCTTACAGGGGGAGGCACCGGGGAGCTGTTTTTT.

The chain combines TRBV6-6 with TRBJ1-5, with D perhaps TRBD1 (5 bases). V was trimmed by 2 bases and J by 3 bases, leaving 11 bases between them. The CDR3 contains 15 residues. Germline V CDR1 and CDR2: MNHNY, SVGAGI (reference sequence). CDR3 sequence: CASSYNQGANQPQHF. CDR3 nucleotides: TGTGCCAGCAGTTACAATCAGGGTGCCAATCAGCCCCAGCATTTT.

This clone has just one count. This sequence joins TRBV7-9 and TRBJ1-2, with D tentatively TRBD1 (6 bases). The length of the CDR3 is 14 residues. Germline assignment: CDR1 SEHNR and CDR2 FQNEAQ (reference sequence). The V end was cut by 7 bases, the J end by 8 bases, with 20 bases between. In nucleotides, the CDR3 is TGTGCCAGCACCTTTGAGGACAGACCTATCGGCTACACCTTC. This encodes CASTFEDRPIGYTF.

The V call is TRBV11-2, the J call TRBJ2-2; TRBD2 might be the D (7 bases). Germline V gives CDR1 SGHAT, CDR2 FQNNGV. With 2 bases removed from V and 4 bases from J, the gap between germline ends came to 11 bases. The CDR3 totals 15 residues. CDR3 nucleotide sequence: TGTGCCAGCAGCTTACCGGGGGGCCGCACCGGGGAGCTGTTTTTT. This translates into CASSLPGGRTGELFF.

V is TRBV9 and J is TRBJ2-7; 7 bases fit TRBD2. CDR1 SGDLS and CDR2 YYNGEE come from the germline V gene. Trimming at V came to 0 bases and at J to 6 bases, leaving 6 bases not matched to a gene. The CDR3 loop spans 14 amino acids. CDR3 sequence: CASSVGDYVREQYF. CDR3 nucleotide sequence: TGTGCCAGCAGCGTAGGGGACTACGTCCGCGAGCAGTACTTC.

V is TRBV19 and J is TRBJ2-1; possibly TRBD2 for D (6 bases). The CDR3 extends over 15 amino acids. V lost 7 bases, J lost 2 bases, and 15 bases lay in between. CDR1 and CDR2 from the germline V gene are LNHDA and SQIVND (reference sequence). As DNA, the CDR3 is TGTGCCAGTACTCGGGGGATTCACACCTACAATGAGCAGTTCTTC. Protein: CASTRGIHTYNEQFF. The full variable domain, rest sourced from reference TRBV19 and TRBJ2-1, is DGGITQSPKYLFRKEGQNVTLSCEQNLNHDAMYWYRQDPGQGLRLIYYSQIVNDFQKGDIAEGYSVSREKKESFPLTVTSAQKNPTAFYLCASTRGIHTYNEQFFGPGTRLTVL.

The CDR3 DNA is TGTGCCAGCAGCTTAGCGCACGGGGGAGGACAAGAGACCCAGTACTTC. Translation gives CASSLAHGGGQETQYF. This chain connects TRBV7-2 to TRBJ2-5, with a tentative D call TRBD2 (6 bases). There are 16 residues in the CDR3. The V end lost 0 bases, the J end lost 2 bases, and 13 bases lay between the germline ends. Germline V gene lookup returns CDR1 SGHTA and CDR2 FQGNSA.

V gene TRBV2 combines with J gene TRBJ1-6; tentative D call: TRBD1 (5 bases). The V gene's germline CDR1 is SNHLY and CDR2 FYNNEI. Trimming took off 5 bases at V and 0 bases at J, with 14 bases between the two ends. The CDR3 is 17 amino acids. CDR3 in amino acids: CASSPERGSSYNSPLHF. CDR3 sequence (DNA): TGTGCCAGCAGTCCAGAACGGGGGAGCTCCTATAATTCACCCCTCCACTTT.

The gene calls are TRBV12-2 and TRBJ1-2. TRBV12-2 is listed as a pseudogene. The CDR3 is made up of 13 amino acids. The CDR3 DNA follows: TGTGCAAGTCGCTTAGTTTTCGGTGATGGCTACACCTTC. Protein sequence: CASRLVFGDGYTF.

The chain recombines TRBV18 with TRBJ2-7, with TRBD1 as a possible D gene (5 bases). Trimming left V 4 bases short and J 0 bases short, with 10 bases between. Germline V CDR1 and CDR2: KGHSH, LQKENI. This CDR3 comprises 14 residues. The CDR3 coding sequence is TGTGCCAGCTCACAGCTGGACAACTCCTACGAGCAGTACTTC. Translation: CASSQLDNSYEQYF.

The rearrangement uses TRBV13 and TRBJ2-7; 9 nucleotides agree with TRBD1. The CDR3 has 13 amino acids. In germline, CDR1 is PRHDT, CDR2 FYEKMQ (reference sequence). V was clipped by 5 bases and J by 5 bases; unmatched bases: 4. Here the CDR3 DNA reads TGTGCCAGCAGCAGGACAGGGGTGAACGAGCAGTACTTC. Translation: CASSRTGVNEQYF.

V usage is TRBV30 and J usage is TRBJ2-3, with TRBD1 as a possible D gene (5 bases). The CDR3 is 15 residues long. Germline loops: CDR1 GTSNPN, CDR2 SVGIG (reference sequence). V dropped 3 bases and J dropped 4 bases, with 17 bases sitting between them. The CDR3 bases are TGTGCCTGGAGCGATAAAGGGCTAGGGGCAGATACGCAGTATTTT. Translation: CAWSDKGLGADTQYF.

This chain uses TRBV6-5 with TRBJ1-6; 7 positions match TRBD1. Germline V gene data show CDR1 as MNHEY and CDR2 as SVGAGI. V lost 5 bases and J lost 9; bases outside the gene matches: 7. This CDR3 contains 14 residues. CDR3 sequence (DNA): TGTGCCAGCAGTACCGGGACAGATCCTTCACCCCTCCACTTT. Residues: CASSTGTDPSPLHF.